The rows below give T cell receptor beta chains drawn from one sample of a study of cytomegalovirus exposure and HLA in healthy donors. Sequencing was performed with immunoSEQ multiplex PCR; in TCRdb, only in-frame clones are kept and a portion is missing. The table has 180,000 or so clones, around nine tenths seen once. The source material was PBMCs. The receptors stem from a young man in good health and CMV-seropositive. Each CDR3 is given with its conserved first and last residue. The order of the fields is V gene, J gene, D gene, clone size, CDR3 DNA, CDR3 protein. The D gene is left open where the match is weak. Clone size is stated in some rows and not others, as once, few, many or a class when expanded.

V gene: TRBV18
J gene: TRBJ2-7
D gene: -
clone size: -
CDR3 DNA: TGTGCCAGCTCACCCGGGACCCTCCGGGAGCAGTACTTC
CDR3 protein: CASSPGTLREQYF

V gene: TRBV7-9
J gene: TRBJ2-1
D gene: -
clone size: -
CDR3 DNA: TGTGCCAGCAGCCGTAGCGGTAACTACAATGAGCAGTTCTTC
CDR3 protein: CASSRSGNYNEQFF

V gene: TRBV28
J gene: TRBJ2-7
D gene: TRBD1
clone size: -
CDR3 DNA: TGTGCCAGCACCCCAGACAGGGTCCGGCACGAGCAGTACTTC
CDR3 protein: CASTPDRVRHEQYF

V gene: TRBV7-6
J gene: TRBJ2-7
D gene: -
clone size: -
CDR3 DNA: TGTGCCAGCAGCTTAGCCCCCACAGCTACCCCGGAGCAGTACTTC
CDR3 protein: CASSLAPTATPEQYF

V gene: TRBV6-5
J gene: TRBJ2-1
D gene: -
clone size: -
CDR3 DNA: TGTGCCAGCAGTTCTTCAGGAGGCTCCTACAATGAGCAGTTCTTC
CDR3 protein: CASSSSGGSYNEQFF

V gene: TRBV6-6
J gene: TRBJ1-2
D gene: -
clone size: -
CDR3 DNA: TGTGCCAGCAGGACCCAGGGGTATGGCTACACCTTC
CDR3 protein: CASRTQGYGYTF

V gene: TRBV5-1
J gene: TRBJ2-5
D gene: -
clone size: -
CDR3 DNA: TGCGCCAGCAGCTTGGATAACAGGGTAGAAGAGACCCAGTACTTC
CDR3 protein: CASSLDNRVEETQYF

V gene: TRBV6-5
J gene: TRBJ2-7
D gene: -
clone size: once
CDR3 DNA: TGTGCCAGCGGTTTGGGACTGACGTACGAGCAGTACTTC
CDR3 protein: CASGLGLTYEQYF

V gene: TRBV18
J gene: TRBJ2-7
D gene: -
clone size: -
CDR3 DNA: TGTGCCAGCTCGCAGGACAGACCCTACGAGCAGTACTTC
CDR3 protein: CASSQDRPYEQYF

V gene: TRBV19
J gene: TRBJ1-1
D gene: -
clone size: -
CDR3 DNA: TGTGCCAGTCGTTCGCAGGGGAACACTGAAGCTTTCTTT
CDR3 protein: CASRSQGNTEAFF

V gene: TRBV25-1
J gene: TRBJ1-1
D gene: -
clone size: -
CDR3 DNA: TGTGCCAGCAGTACTCGCGGGGTTGGCAGGGAAGCTTTCTTT
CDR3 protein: CASSTRGVGREAFF

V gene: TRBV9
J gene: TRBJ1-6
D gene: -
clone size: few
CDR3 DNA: TGTGCCAGCAGCGCTGAGCGTGGAGGAAATTCACCCCTCCACTTT
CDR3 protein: CASSAERGGNSPLHF

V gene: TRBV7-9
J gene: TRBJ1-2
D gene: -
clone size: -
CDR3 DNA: TGTGCCAGCAGCCCACAGGGACACTTGGGCTACACCTTC
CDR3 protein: CASSPQGHLGYTF

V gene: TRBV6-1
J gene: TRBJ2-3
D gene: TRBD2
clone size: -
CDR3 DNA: TGTGCCAGCAGTGTAGCGGGAGGCCCTCCGGCAGATACGCAGTATTTT
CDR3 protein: CASSVAGGPPADTQYF

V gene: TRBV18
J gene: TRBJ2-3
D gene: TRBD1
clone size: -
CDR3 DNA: TGTGCCAGCTCACCACAGGGACAGAGCACAGATACGCAGTATTTT
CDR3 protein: CASSPQGQSTDTQYF

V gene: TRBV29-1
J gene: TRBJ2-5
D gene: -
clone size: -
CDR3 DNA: TGCAGCGTTGAAGGGAGAGGGCAAGAGACCCAGTACTTC
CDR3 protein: CSVEGRGQETQYF

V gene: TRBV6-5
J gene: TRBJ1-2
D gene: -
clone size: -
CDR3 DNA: TGTGCCAGCAGTCAGAGTCTCGTCGGGGGCTACACCTTC
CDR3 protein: CASSQSLVGGYTF

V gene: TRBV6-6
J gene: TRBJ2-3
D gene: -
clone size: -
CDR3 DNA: TGTGCCAGCAGTTACGCAAAGAGGGGAGATACGCAGTATTTT
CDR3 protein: CASSYAKRGDTQYF

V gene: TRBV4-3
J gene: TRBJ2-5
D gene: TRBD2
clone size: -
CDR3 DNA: TGCGCCAGCAGCAGGGACTACCTAGAGACCCAGTACTTC
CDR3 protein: CASSRDYLETQYF

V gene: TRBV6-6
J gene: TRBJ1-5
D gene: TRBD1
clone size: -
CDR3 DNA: TGTGCCAGCACCGTTACGGCAGGGGGCTGGCAGCCCCAGCATTTT
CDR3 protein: CASTVTAGGWQPQHF

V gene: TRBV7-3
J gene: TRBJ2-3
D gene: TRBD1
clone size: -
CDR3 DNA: TGTGCCAGCAGCACGACAGGGGCAAGCACAGATACGCAGTATTTT
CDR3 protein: CASSTTGASTDTQYF

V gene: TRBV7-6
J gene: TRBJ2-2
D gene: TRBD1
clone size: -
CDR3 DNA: TGTGCCATCCAGGGGGAAGCAGGGGGCAAAAGCGGGGAGCTGTTTTTT
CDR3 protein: CAIQGEAGGKSGELFF

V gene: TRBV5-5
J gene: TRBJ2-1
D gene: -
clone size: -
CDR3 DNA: TGTGCCAGCAGCTTCCAGGTGGTGTCTCACAATGAGCAGTTCTTC
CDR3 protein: CASSFQVVSHNEQFF

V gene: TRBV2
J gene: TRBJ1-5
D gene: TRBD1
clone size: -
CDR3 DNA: TGTGCCAGCAGTTGGACAGGTTATCAGCCCCAGCATTTT
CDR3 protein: CASSWTGYQPQHF

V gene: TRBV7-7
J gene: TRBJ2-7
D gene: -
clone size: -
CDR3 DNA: TGTGCTAGCAGCCTGTACAGCTACGAGCAGTACTTC
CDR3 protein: CASSLYSYEQYF

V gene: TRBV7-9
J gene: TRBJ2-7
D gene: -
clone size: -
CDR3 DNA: TGTGCCAGCAGCTTAGGTGCCGGGGGCGAGCAGTACTTC
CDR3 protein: CASSLGAGGEQYF

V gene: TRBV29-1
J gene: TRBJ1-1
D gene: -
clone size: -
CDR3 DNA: TGCAGCGTTGGCTTCCGGGGGCGGAACACTGAAGCTTTCTTT
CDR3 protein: CSVGFRGRNTEAFF

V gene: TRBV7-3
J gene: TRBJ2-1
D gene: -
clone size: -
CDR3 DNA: TGTGCCAGCAGCTCCAATGCGGGCTCCTACAATGAGCAGTTCTTC
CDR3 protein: CASSSNAGSYNEQFF

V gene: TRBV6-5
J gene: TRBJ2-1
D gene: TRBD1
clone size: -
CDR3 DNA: TGTGCCAGCAATTTTCGACAGGGACACAATGAGCAGTTCTTC
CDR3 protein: CASNFRQGHNEQFF

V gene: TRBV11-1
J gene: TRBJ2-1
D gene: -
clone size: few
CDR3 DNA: TGTGCCAGCAGCTTAGGTAGGGGGGGGCACAATGAGCAGTTCTTC
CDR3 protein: CASSLGRGGHNEQFF

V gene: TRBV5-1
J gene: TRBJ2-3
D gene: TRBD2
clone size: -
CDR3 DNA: TGCGCCAGCAGCGTGAGGGAGGGCCGACCAGATACGCAGTATTTT
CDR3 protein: CASSVREGRPDTQYF

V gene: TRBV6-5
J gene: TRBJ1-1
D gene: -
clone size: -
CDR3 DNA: TGTGCCAGCAGATACGGAAGAGACACTGAAGCTTTCTTT
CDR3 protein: CASRYGRDTEAFF

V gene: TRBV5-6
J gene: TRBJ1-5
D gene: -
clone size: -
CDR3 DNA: TGTGCCAGCAGCTTACGGGAAGGGAATCAGCCCCAGCATTTT
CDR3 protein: CASSLREGNQPQHF

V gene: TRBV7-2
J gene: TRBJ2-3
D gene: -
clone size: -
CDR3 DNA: TGTGCCAGCAGCTTAGCCACTACTTCTCCAGATACGCAGTATTTT
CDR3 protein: CASSLATTSPDTQYF

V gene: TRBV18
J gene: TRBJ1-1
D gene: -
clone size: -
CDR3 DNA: TGTGCCAGCTCACCGCTTGGACAGTCGGGGAACACTGAAGCTTTCTTT
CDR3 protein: CASSPLGQSGNTEAFF

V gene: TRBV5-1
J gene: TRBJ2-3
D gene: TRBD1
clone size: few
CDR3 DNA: TGCGCCAGCAGCGGAACGGGACAGACAAACACAGATACGCAGTATTTT
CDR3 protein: CASSGTGQTNTDTQYF

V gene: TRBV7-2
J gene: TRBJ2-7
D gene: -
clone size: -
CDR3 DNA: TGTGCCAGCAGCTTAGTGAGGGGCCGGGGCGAGCAGTACTTC
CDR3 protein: CASSLVRGRGEQYF

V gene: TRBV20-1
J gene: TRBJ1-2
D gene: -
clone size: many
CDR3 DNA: TGCAGTTCCGGAGGAAACTATGGCTACACCTTC
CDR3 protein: CSSGGNYGYTF

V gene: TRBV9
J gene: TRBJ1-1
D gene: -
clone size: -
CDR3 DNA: TGTGCCAGCTCGGGCAGGGCGGTGAACACTGAAGCTTTCTTT
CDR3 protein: CASSGRAVNTEAFF

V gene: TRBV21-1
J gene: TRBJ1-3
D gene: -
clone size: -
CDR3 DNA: TGTGCCAGCAGCTGGGGCACGCAGTCCTCTGGAAACACCATATATTTT
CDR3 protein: CASSWGTQSSGNTIYF

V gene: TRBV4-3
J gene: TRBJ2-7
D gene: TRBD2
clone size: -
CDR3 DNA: TGCGCCAGCAGCCAAGTATGGACTAGCGGTCCCTACGAGCAGTACTTC
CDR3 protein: CASSQVWTSGPYEQYF

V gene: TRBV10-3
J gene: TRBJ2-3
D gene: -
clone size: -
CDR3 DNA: TGTGCCATCAAAGCGGATTTGGGCACAGATACGCAGTATTTT
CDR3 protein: CAIKADLGTDTQYF

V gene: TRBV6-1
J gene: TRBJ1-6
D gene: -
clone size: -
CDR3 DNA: TGTGCCAGCACCAGAGCCCTCAATTCACCCCTCCACTTT
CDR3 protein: CASTRALNSPLHF

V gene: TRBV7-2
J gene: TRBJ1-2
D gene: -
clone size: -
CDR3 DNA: TGTGCCAGCAGCTTAAGGACTGTAATCTATGGCTACACCTTC
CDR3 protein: CASSLRTVIYGYTF

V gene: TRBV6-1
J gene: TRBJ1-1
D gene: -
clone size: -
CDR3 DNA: TGTGCCAGCAGTGAATATGGGGGGTACACTGAAGCTTTCTTT
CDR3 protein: CASSEYGGYTEAFF

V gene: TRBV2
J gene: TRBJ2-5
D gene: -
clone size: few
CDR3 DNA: TGTGCCAGCAGGGGGGGAAACGGAATGATGGAGACCCAGTACTTC
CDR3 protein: CASRGGNGMMETQYF

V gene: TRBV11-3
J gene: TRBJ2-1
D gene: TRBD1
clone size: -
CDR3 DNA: TGTGCCAGCAGCTTAGCCCATTGGGGACAGGGTATCGATGAGCAGTTCTTC
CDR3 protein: CASSLAHWGQGIDEQFF

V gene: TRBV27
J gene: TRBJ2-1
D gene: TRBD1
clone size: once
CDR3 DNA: TGTGCCAGCATCAACGGTCAGGGGGCAGCGGGTAATGAGCAGTTCTTC
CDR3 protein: CASINGQGAAGNEQFF

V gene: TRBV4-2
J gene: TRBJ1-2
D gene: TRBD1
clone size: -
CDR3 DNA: TGTGCCAGCAGCGGGGACAGGGGAGACACGGACTATGGCTACACCTTC
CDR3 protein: CASSGDRGDTDYGYTF

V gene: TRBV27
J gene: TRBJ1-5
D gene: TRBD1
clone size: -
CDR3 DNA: TGTGCCAGCAGTCCGATAGGGACAGGGGTTCAGCCCCAGCATTTT
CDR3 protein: CASSPIGTGVQPQHF

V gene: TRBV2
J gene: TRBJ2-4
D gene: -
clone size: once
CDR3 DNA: TGTGCCAGCAAAGATCAGGGCCGGGGAGCCAAAAACATTCAGTACTTC
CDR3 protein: CASKDQGRGAKNIQYF

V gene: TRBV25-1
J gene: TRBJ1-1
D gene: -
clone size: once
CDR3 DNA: TGTGCCAGCAGGCAGACAGCGAACACTGAAGCTTTCTTT
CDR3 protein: CASRQTANTEAFF

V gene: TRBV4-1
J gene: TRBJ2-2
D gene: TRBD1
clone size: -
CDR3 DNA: TGCGCCAGCAGCCAAGGTTCCAGGGGGCGCGGCACCGGGGAGCTGTTTTTT
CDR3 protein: CASSQGSRGRGTGELFF

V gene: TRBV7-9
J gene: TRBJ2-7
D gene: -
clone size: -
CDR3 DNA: TGTGCCAGCAGGGGGGCCCCCTACGAGCAGTACTTC
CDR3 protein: CASRGAPYEQYF

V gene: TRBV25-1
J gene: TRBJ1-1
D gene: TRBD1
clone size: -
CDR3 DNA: TGTGCCAGCGGGACAGACACGCCGAACACTGAAGCTTTCTTT
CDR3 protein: CASGTDTPNTEAFF

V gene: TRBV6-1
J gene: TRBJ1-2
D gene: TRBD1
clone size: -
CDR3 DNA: TGTGCCAGCAGTGACGGTAGGACAGGGGGCTATGGCTACACCTTC
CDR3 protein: CASSDGRTGGYGYTF

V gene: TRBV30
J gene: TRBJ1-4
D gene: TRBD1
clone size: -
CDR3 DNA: TGTGCCTGGAGACAGGGGAATGAAAAACTGTTTTTT
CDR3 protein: CAWRQGNEKLFF

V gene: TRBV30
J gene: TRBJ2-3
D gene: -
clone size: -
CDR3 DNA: TGTGCCTCCAACCTAATAGGCGGAAACACAGATACGCAGTATTTT
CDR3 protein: CASNLIGGNTDTQYF

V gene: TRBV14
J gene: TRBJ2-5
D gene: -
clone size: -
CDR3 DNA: TGTGCCAGCAGCCAAGTTGGGGGACCTCAGACCCAGTACTTC
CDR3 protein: CASSQVGGPQTQYF

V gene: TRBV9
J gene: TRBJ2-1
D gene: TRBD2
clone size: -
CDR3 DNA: TGTGCCAGCAGCGTAGCTAGCGGGAGAGGGAATGAGCAGTTCTTC
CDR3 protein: CASSVASGRGNEQFF